The 25 T cell receptor beta chains reported below all come from one sample, sequenced in a study of CD8+ T cells in alopecia areata. In each case, RNA was isolated and then reverse transcribed into cDNA as the sequencing template. Profiled with immunoSEQ multiplex PCR; TCRdb holds only in-frame clones, not every one. The data show hundreds of thousands of clones, with around 67% seen just once and around 1.2% held by the top ten. Sequenced material: CD4+ T cells sorted from blood, taken at week 0. These receptor sequences come from a human donor with alopecia areata.

The rearrangement uses TRBV27 and TRBJ1-5; TRBD1 agrees at 11 bases. Germline lookup yields CDR1 MNHEY and CDR2 SMNVEV (reference sequence). The V gene end was trimmed by 5 bases and the J gene end by 7 bases; junction bases not matched to a gene: 4. The CDR3 consists of 14 residues. CDR3 DNA sequence: TGTGCCAGCAGTCTAAGGACAGGGGGCCAGCCCCAGCATTTT. It yields the protein CASSLRTGGQPQHF.

This clone was counted a few times. This rearrangement joins TRBV5-4 to TRBJ2-7; perhaps TRBD2 as D (5 bases). Trimming shortened V by 4 bases and J by 4 bases, and 15 bases separated the two germline ends. The CDR3 is 14 residues long. Germline CDR1 and CDR2: SGHNT and YYREEE (reference sequence). The CDR3 nucleotides read TGTGCCAGCAGCCCTGGACGAGGGAAATACGAGCAGTACTTC. Encoded protein: CASSPGRGKYEQYF.

This clone was counted between two and nine times. This chain uses TRBV4-3 with TRBJ2-2; the D is unclear. Germline V CDR1 and CDR2: LGHNA, YSLEER. The CDR3 consists of 13 residues. Trimming removed 2 bases at V and 4 bases at J, with 5 bases between. The DNA for the CDR3 is TGCGCCAGCAGCCAAAGAACCACCGGGGAGCTGTTTTTT. As protein: CASSQRTTGELFF.

This CDR3 is CASSLASTGGIYEQYF. DNA for the CDR3: TGTGCCAGCAGCTTAGCTAGCACAGGGGGGATCTACGAGCAGTACTTC. The chain uses TRBV11-2 and TRBJ2-7; TRBD1 aligns across 8 bases. J gave up 3 bases and V 1 base, and 8 bases lay outside the gene matches. There are 16 residues in the CDR3. Per germline, CDR1 SGHAT and CDR2 FQNNGV.

The J gene is TRBJ1-2, the V gene TRBV5-1; 12 positions agree with TRBD1. CDR3 length equals 16 residues. Unmatched junction bases numbered 12, after V lost 4 bases and J lost 8 bases. Germline V gives CDR1 SGHRS, CDR2 YFSETQ. CDR3 coding DNA: TGCGCCAGCAGCCCCGCCCCGGGACAGGGGGCGAGGGGCTACACCTTC. This gives the protein CASSPAPGQGARGYTF.

The chain carries TRBV29-1 and TRBJ1-5; 7 positions match TRBD1. The germline CDR1 and CDR2 sequences are SQVTM and ANQGSEA. J was trimmed by 0 bases and V by 6 bases; bases with no gene match: 8. CDR3 length equals 15 residues. The CDR3 is CSVGTDIYSNQPQHF. CDR3 nucleotide sequence: TGCAGCGTGGGGACAGACATTTATAGCAATCAGCCCCAGCATTTT.

This rearrangement joins TRBV14 to TRBJ1-6; no reliable D call. The CDR3 runs to 12 residues. In germline, CDR1 is SGHDN, CDR2 FVKESK. Trimming removed 3 bases from V and 9 bases from J, with 6 bases in between. The CDR3 here is CASSHWGSPLHF. The CDR3 region has the DNA TGTGCCAGCAGCCATTGGGGTTCACCCCTCCACTTT.

This clone was counted a few times. The chain joins TRBV6-5 to TRBJ2-2, with D unresolved. Trimming removed 2 bases from V and 9 bases from J, with 4 bases in between. The CDR3 runs 11 residues. CDR1 is MNHEY and CDR2 is SVGAGI in the germline V gene. The CDR3 is CASSYRRELFF. CDR3 nucleotides: TGTGCCAGCAGTTACCGCCGGGAGCTGTTTTTT.

The chain recombines TRBV6-6 with TRBJ2-5, with D unclear. The germline V and J ends were trimmed by 5 bases and 2 bases, with 9 bases remaining between them. The germline CDR1 and CDR2 sequences are MNHNY and SVGAGI (reference sequence). The CDR3 has 13 amino acids. CDR3 in DNA: TGTGCCAGCAGTACGGTGCGGCAAGAGACCCAGTACTTC. The encoded protein is CASSTVRQETQYF.

In this sample, this clone turned up a few times. This rearrangement joins TRBV29-1 to TRBJ2-2, with TRBD1 matching 10 bases. Per the germline V gene, CDR1 is SQVTM and CDR2 is ANQGSEA. The CDR3 has 16 amino acids. V gave up 5 bases and J gave up 0 bases; unmatched junction bases: 6. The CDR3 loop reads CSVRRQGASNTGELFF. The CDR3 DNA follows: TGCAGCGTTAGGCGACAGGGGGCCTCGAACACCGGGGAGCTGTTTTTT.

The chain links TRBV5-1 to TRBJ2-3; 8 bases are shared with TRBD1. V was pared by 2 bases and J by 1 base, with 9 bases of the junction left unmatched. The CDR3 has 17 amino acids. The V gene's germline CDR1 is SGHRS and CDR2 YFSETQ. CDR3 region: CASSFRLDRARTDTQYF. CDR3 sequence (DNA): TGCGCCAGCAGCTTTCGTTTGGACAGGGCCCGCACAGATACGCAGTATTTT.

J is TRBJ1-1 and V is TRBV27, with TRBD1 matching over 8 bases. Trimming cost V 5 bases and J 3 bases; bases outside gene matches: 8. The CDR3 is made up of 15 amino acids. Germline values: CDR1 MNHEY, CDR2 SMNVEV (reference sequence). In DNA form, the CDR3 reads TGTGCCAGCAGTAGGTCAGGGGGCCGATACACTGAAGCTTTCTTT. Protein sequence: CASSRSGGRYTEAFF.

J is TRBJ2-5 and V is TRBV6-5, with D unclear. The CDR3 covers 13 residues. With 8 bases removed from V and 5 bases from J, the gap between germline ends came to 15 bases. Germline V gives CDR1 MNHEY, CDR2 SVGAGI. The CDR3 DNA follows: TGTGCCAGCTCGTACCAGGCCGGTGAGACCCAGTACTTC. This encodes CASSYQAGETQYF.

Only a few counts were recorded for this clone. This chain uses TRBV2 with TRBJ2-6, with no clear D. CDR3 length: 13 amino acids. CDR1 and CDR2 (germline): SNHLY, FYNNEI. Trimming stripped 6 bases from V and 2 bases from J, with 5 bases between. The DNA for the CDR3 is TGTGCCAGCAGGAATACTGGGGCCAACGTCCTGACTTTC. It encodes CASRNTGANVLTF.

V usage is TRBV5-1 and J usage is TRBJ2-5; unclear D gene. Germline CDR1 is SGHRS and CDR2 is YFSETQ. CDR3 length: 13 amino acids. Trimming removed 7 bases from V and 4 bases from J, with 14 bases in between. The CDR3 loop reads CASSSRSSETQYF. CDR3 bases: TGCGCCAGCTCGTCTCGGAGTTCAGAGACCCAGTACTTC.

A single count supports this clone. This sequence joins TRBV19 and TRBJ1-1; D is perhaps TRBD1 (5 bases). Germline V gives CDR1 LNHDA, CDR2 SQIVND (reference sequence). This CDR3 is built from 12 residues. The V gene lost 10 bases and the J gene lost 0 bases, with 9 bases spanning the gap. The CDR3 sequence is CATRGVNTEAFF. In DNA form, the CDR3 reads TGTGCCACAAGAGGGGTGAACACTGAAGCTTTCTTT.

This clone was recorded a few times. The chain combines TRBV9 with TRBJ2-1; TRBD1 matches at 7 bases. The CDR3 length is 13 residues. Germline V gives CDR1 SGDLS, CDR2 YYNGEE. J lost 9 bases, V lost 3 bases, and 6 bases had no gene match. The CDR3 sequence is CASSETTGAEQFF. The CDR3, as DNA: TGTGCCAGCAGCGAGACCACAGGGGCTGAGCAGTTCTTC. Using reference TRBV9 and TRBJ2-1 for the parts outside the CDR3, the full variable domain is DSGVTQTPKHLITATGQRVTLRCSPRSGDLSVYWYQQSLDQGLQFLIQYYNGEERAKGNILERFSAQQFPDLHSELNLSSLELGDSALYFCASSETTGAEQFFGPGTRLTVL.

This clone was counted only a few times. The CDR3 reads CASSPIQMGMSSYNEQFF. In DNA form, the CDR3 reads TGCGCCAGCAGCCCTATTCAAATGGGGATGAGCTCCTACAATGAGCAGTTCTTC. The gene calls are TRBV4-1 and TRBJ2-1; D is uncertain. This CDR3 is 18 amino acids long. Germline CDR1 and CDR2: MGHRA and YSYEKL. Trimming shortened V by 4 bases and J by 0 bases, and 19 bases separated the two germline ends.

The chain uses TRBV5-6 and TRBJ2-7; 12 bases line up with TRBD1. CDR1 and CDR2 from the germline V gene are SGHDT and YYEEEE. Trimming cost V 2 bases and J 4 bases; bases outside gene matches: 7. This CDR3 region has 16 residues. Written as DNA, the CDR3 is TGTGCCAGCAGCTTAGGGACAGGGGGCCGAAGATACGAGCAGTACTTC. Protein sequence: CASSLGTGGRRYEQYF.

In this sample, this clone turned up a few times. The genes are TRBV15 and TRBJ2-7; D unclear. The CDR3 is 12 amino acids. V shed 0 bases and J shed 3 bases, with 3 bases lying between them. Germline V gene data show CDR1 as LNHNV and CDR2 as YYDKDF (reference sequence). In DNA, the CDR3 is TGTGCCACCAGCAGAGATTACTACGAGCAGTACTTC. Amino acids: CATSRDYYEQYF.

The chain joins TRBV6-5 to TRBJ1-1, with D unclear. The germline CDR1 and CDR2 sequences are MNHEY and SVGAGI. The CDR3 contains 13 residues. Trimming removed 4 bases at V and 4 bases at J, with 10 bases between. The CDR3 DNA sequence: TGTGCCAGCAGTTCAGTCTATGGCACTGAAGCTTTCTTT. This gives the protein CASSSVYGTEAFF.

This clone was counted only a few times. The rearrangement links TRBV7-2 to TRBJ1-4, with a weak D call TRBD1 (6 bases). Trimming removed 2 bases at V and 7 bases at J, with 14 bases between. This CDR3 is built from 15 residues. Germline V gene lookup returns CDR1 SGHTA and CDR2 FQGNSA. CDR3 coding DNA: TGTGCCAGCAGCTTAAATCAACAGGGCAGTGAAAAACTGTTTTTT. It specifies CASSLNQQGSEKLFF. The full variable domain, in which reference TRBV7-2 and TRBJ1-4 provide the parts outside the CDR3, is GAGVSQSPSNKVTEKGKDVELRCDPISGHTALYWYRQSLGQGLEFLIYFQGNSAPDKSGLPSDRFSAERTGGSVSTLTIQRTQQEDSAVYLCASSLNQQGSEKLFFGSGTQLSVL.

CDR3 in DNA: TGTGCCAGCAGCTTGTTTGAGGATCTCTCTGGGGCCAACGTCCTGACTTTC. It yields the protein CASSLFEDLSGANVLTF. The chain recombines TRBV5-4 with TRBJ2-6, with D unresolved. The CDR3 sequence is 17 residues long. The ends were cut back, 1 base at V and 0 bases at J, with 11 bases in the middle. Germline loops: CDR1 SGHNT, CDR2 YYREEE (reference sequence).

V and J are TRBV14 and TRBJ1-2; D ambiguous. This CDR3 has 12 residues. Trimming removed 2 bases at V and 5 bases at J, with 6 bases between. The germline gives CDR1 SGHDN, CDR2 FVKESK. CDR3 in amino acids: CASSQLPYGYTF. The CDR3 DNA is TGTGCCAGCAGCCAACTACCTTATGGCTACACCTTC.

The CDR3 reads CSVSKGGTNEKLFF. The CDR3, as DNA: TGCAGCGTTTCCAAGGGTGGCACTAATGAAAAACTGTTTTTT. The V call is TRBV29-1, the J call TRBJ1-4, with D unresolved. The CDR3 consists of 14 residues. The germline gives CDR1 SQVTM, CDR2 ANQGSEA. Trimming left V 5 bases short and J 2 bases short, with 12 bases between.